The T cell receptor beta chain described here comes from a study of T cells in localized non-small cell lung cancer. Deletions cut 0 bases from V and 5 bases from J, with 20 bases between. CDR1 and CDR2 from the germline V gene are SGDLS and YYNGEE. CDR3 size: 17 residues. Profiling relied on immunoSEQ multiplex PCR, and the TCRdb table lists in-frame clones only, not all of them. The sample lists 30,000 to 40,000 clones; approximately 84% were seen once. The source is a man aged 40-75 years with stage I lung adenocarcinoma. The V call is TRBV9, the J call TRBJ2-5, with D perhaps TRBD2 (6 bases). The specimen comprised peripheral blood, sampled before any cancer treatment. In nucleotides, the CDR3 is TGTGCCAGCAGCGTAGGAGTCAGGGAGGCAGGGCTCGAGACCCAGTACTTC. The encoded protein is CASSVGVREAGLETQYF.